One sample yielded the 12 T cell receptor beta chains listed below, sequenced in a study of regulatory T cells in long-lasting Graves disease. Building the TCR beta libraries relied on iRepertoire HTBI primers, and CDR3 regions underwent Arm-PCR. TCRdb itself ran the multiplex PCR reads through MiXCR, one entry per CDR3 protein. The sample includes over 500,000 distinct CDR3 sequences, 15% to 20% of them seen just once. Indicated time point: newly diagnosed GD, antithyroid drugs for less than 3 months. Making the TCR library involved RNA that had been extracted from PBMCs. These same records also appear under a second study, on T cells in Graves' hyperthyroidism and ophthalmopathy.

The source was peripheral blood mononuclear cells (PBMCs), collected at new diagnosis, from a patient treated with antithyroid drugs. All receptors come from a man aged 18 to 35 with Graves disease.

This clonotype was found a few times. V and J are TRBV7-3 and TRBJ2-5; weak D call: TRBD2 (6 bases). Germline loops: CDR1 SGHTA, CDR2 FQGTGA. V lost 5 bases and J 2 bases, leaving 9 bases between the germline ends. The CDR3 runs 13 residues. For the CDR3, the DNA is TGTGCCAGCAGCAGGGAGGCGCAAGAGACCCAGTACTTC. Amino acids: CASSREAQETQYF.

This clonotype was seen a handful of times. The CDR3 is CASRLAGGHEQFF. The CDR3 region has the DNA TGTGCCAGTAGACTAGCGGGAGGTCATGAGCAGTTCTTC. The chain carries TRBV19 and TRBJ2-1; TRBD2 matches at 12 bases. Germline V gene data show CDR1 as LNHDA and CDR2 as SQIVND (reference sequence). CDR3 size: 13 residues. Trimming cost V 6 bases and J 8 bases; bases outside gene matches: 2.

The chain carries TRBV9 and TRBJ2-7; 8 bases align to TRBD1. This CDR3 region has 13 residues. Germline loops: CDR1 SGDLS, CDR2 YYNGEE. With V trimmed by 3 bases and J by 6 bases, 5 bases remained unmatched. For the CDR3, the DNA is TGTGCCAGCAGCGATGGACAGGGCCTCGAGCAGTACTTC. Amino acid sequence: CASSDGQGLEQYF.

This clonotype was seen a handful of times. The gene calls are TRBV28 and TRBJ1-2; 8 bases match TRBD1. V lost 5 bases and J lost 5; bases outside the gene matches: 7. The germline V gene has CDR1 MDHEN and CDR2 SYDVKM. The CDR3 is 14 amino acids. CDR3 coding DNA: TGTGCCAGCAGTACAAATTACAGGGGGTATGGCTACACCTTC. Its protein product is CASSTNYRGYGYTF.

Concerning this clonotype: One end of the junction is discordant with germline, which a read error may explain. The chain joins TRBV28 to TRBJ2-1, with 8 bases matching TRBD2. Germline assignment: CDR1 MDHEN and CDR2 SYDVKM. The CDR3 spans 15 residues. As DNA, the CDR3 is TGTGCCAGCAGAACCGCGGGAGGATCCCAAGAGACCCAGTGCTTC. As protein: CASRTAGGSQETQCF.

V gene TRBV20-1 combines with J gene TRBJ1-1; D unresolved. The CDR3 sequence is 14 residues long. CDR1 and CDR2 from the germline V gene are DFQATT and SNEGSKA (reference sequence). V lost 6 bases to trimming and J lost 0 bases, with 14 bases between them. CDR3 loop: CSANPGGLNTEAFF. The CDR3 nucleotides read TGCAGTGCAAACCCGGGAGGTTTGAACACTGAAGCTTTCTTT.

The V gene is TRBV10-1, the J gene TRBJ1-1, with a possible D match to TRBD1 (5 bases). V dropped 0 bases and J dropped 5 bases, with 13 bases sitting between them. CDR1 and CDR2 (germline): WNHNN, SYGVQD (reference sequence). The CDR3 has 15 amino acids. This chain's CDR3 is CASSESRGWRTEAFF. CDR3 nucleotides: TGCGCCAGCAGTGAGTCGAGGGGCTGGAGGACTGAAGCTTTCTTT.

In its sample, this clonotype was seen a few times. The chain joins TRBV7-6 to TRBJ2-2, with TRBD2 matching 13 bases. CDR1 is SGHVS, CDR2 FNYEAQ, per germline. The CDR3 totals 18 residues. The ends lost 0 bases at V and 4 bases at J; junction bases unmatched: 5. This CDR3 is CASSLARTSGSGTGELFF. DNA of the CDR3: TGTGCCAGCAGCTTAGCCAGGACTAGCGGGAGCGGCACCGGGGAGCTGTTTTTT.

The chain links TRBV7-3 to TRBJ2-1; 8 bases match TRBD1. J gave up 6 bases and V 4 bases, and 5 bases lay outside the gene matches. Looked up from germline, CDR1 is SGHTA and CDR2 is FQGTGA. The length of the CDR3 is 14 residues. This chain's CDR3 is CASSYTTGGNEQFF. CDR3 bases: TGTGCCAGCAGCTACACAACAGGGGGCAATGAGCAGTTCTTC.

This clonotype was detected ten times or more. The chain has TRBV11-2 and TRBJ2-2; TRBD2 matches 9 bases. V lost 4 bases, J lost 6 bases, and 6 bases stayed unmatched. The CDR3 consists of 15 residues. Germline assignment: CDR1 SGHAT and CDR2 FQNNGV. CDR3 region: CASSSLAGDAGELFF. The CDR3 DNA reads TGTGCCAGCAGCTCCTTAGCGGGAGATGCCGGGGAGCTGTTTTTT.

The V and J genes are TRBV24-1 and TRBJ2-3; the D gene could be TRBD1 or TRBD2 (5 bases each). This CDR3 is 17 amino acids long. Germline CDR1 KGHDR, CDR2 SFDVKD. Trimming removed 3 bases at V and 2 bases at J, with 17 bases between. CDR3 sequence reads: CATSDTGASRNTDTQYF. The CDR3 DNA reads TGTGCCACCAGTGATACCGGGGCTAGCAGGAACACAGATACGCAGTATTTT.

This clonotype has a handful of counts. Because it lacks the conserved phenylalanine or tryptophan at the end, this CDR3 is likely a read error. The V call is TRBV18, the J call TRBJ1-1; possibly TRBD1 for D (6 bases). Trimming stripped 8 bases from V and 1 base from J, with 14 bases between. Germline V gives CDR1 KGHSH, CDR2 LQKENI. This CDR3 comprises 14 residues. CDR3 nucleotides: TGTGCCAGCCGAACGGGACACCCGAACACTGAAGCTTTCTCT. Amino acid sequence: CASRTGHPNTEAFS.